The 28 T cell receptor beta chains listed next were all sequenced from one sample in a study of cytomegalovirus exposure and HLA in healthy donors. PCR primers comprised 60 Vbeta and 13 Jbeta primers. The table came from immunoSEQ multiplex PCR; TCRdb's copy has only in-frame clones and leaves some out. The sample consists of fewer than 150,000 clones, more than 70% of them appearing once. Sequences were obtained from PBMCs. The receptors come from a woman aged 25 to 39 in good health and CMV-seropositive.

The chain links TRBV5-4 to TRBJ2-5, with 9 bases lining up with TRBD1. The J call is uncertain, as TRBJ2-7 better fits the DNA end. This CDR3 is built from 15 residues. Looked up from germline, CDR1 is SGHNT and CDR2 is YYREEE (reference sequence). The CDR3 DNA sequence: TGTGCCAGCAGCTTGATAGGACAGGGGTCCTACGAGCAGTACTTC. Its translation is CASSLIGQGSYEQYF.

The rearrangement links TRBV11-1 to TRBJ1-6, with unresolved D. V shed 5 bases and J shed 10 bases, with 15 bases lying between them. This CDR3 is 14 amino acids long. CDR1 is SGHAT, CDR2 FQDESV, per germline (reference sequence). The CDR3 DNA follows: TGTGCCAGCAGCCTCGGGATGATCGGCTCACCCCTCCACTTT. It encodes CASSLGMIGSPLHF. Together with reference TRBV11-1 and TRBJ1-6, the CDR3 gives the full variable domain: EAEVAQSPRYKITEKSQAVAFWCDPISGHATLYWYRQILGQGPELLVQFQDESVVDDSQLPKDRFSAERLKGVDSTLKIQPAELGDSAMYLCASSLGMIGSPLHFGNGTRLTVT.

CDR3 coding DNA: TGCGCCAGCAGCCAACGGACTAGCGGGGGGGTGGGATCCTACGAGCAGTACTTC. It specifies CASSQRTSGGVGSYEQYF. The chain employs TRBV4-1 and TRBJ2-7; 15 nucleotides line up with TRBD2. V was pared by 2 bases and J by 1 base, with 6 bases of the junction left unmatched. This CDR3 spans 18 amino acids. Germline CDR1 reads MGHRA; CDR2 reads YSYEKL.

The CDR3 sequence is CASSPLGRSDGYTF. The CDR3 coding sequence is TGTGCCAGCAGCCCCCTCGGGAGGTCGGACGGCTACACCTTC. The chain links TRBV7-6 to TRBJ1-2; no clear D gene. The CDR3 is 14 residues long. V shed 5 bases and J shed 8 bases, with 18 bases lying between them. Germline values: CDR1 SGHVS, CDR2 FNYEAQ.

The chain employs TRBV6-1 and TRBJ1-5; D perhaps matches TRBD1 (6 bases). Germline-derived CDR1 and CDR2 are MNHNS and SASEGT. The CDR3 length is 14 residues. The ends were cut back, 6 bases at V and 3 bases at J, with 12 bases in the middle. CDR3 sequence (DNA): TGTGCCAGCAGCCCGGGACAACACAATCAGCCCCAGCATTTT. It is translated as CASSPGQHNQPQHF.

V usage is TRBV2 and J usage is TRBJ1-1, with a possible D match to TRBD1 (5 bases). This CDR3 is 14 amino acids long. Germline assignment: CDR1 SNHLY and CDR2 FYNNEI. V lost 3 bases and J lost 4, with 12 bases in between. This CDR3 is CASSEAGRGTEAFF. CDR3 sequence (DNA): TGTGCCAGCAGTGAGGCAGGGAGGGGCACTGAAGCTTTCTTT.

This chain links TRBV15 with TRBJ2-7; 10 nucleotides match TRBD2. V trimming: 5 bases; J trimming: 5 bases; junction bases outside the gene matches: 9. CDR1 and CDR2 from the germline V gene are LNHNV and YYDKDF (reference sequence). CDR3 size: 15 residues. CDR3 in amino acids: CATSRAAGGPDEQYF. CDR3 DNA sequence: TGTGCCACCAGCCGGGCAGCGGGAGGGCCGGACGAGCAGTACTTC.

This clone was seen a single time. This chain connects TRBV14 to TRBJ2-2, with D perhaps TRBD1 (5 bases). CDR1 is SGHDN and CDR2 is FVKESK in the germline V gene. The CDR3 covers 14 residues. V lost 5 bases and J 4 bases, leaving 11 bases between the germline ends. The CDR3 is CASSEQVGTGELFF. The DNA for the CDR3 is TGTGCCAGCAGCGAACAGGTCGGCACCGGGGAGCTGTTTTTT.

J is TRBJ1-2 and V is TRBV30, with 8 bases aligning to TRBD1. CDR1 and CDR2 (germline): GTSNPN, SVGIG (reference sequence). Losses at the gene ends were 0 bases for V and 8 bases for J; bases not matched to a gene: 5. CDR3 length: 13 residues. The CDR3 sequence: CAWSVPGGRGYTF. The CDR3 DNA is TGTGCCTGGAGTGTACCAGGGGGCAGGGGCTACACCTTC. The full variable domain, completed using reference TRBV30 and TRBJ1-2, is SQTIHQWPATLVQPVGSPLSLECTVEGTSNPNLYWYRQAAGRGLQLLFYSVGIGQISSEVPQNLSASRPQDRQFILSSKKLLLSDSGFYLCAWSVPGGRGYTFGSGTRLTVV.

The chain recombines TRBV27 with TRBJ1-1, with D possibly TRBD1 on 5 matching bases. The CDR3 consists of 15 residues. Germline-derived CDR1 and CDR2 are MNHEY and SMNVEV (reference sequence). Trimming took off 4 bases at V and 0 bases at J, with 12 bases between the two ends. In DNA form, the CDR3 reads TGTGCCAGCAGTTCCCGCAGGGTCCTGAACACTGAAGCTTTCTTT. Encoded protein: CASSSRRVLNTEAFF.

The chain links TRBV5-1 to TRBJ1-2; 11 bases are a match to TRBD1. The CDR3 loop spans 14 amino acids. The germline V gene has CDR1 SGHRS and CDR2 YFSETQ. The V segment lost 9 bases and the J segment 6 bases; nucleotides outside the gene matches: 10. CDR3 amino acids: CATGLSGQGDGYTF. The CDR3 DNA is TGCGCCACCGGACTCTCGGGACAGGGGGATGGCTACACCTTC.

The CDR3 loop reads CASSLAGGRKEQYF. The DNA of the CDR3 is TGTGCCAGCAGCTTAGCGGGGGGGAGGAAAGAGCAGTACTTC. The rearrangement joins TRBV5-4 to TRBJ2-7, with TRBD2 matching over 10 bases. Germline trimming cut 2 bases from V and 7 bases from J; bases unmatched to any gene: 6. This CDR3 has 14 residues. Per the germline V gene, CDR1 is SGHNT and CDR2 is YYREEE (reference sequence). The full variable domain, its missing parts supplied by reference TRBV5-4 and TRBJ2-7, is ETGVTQSPTHLIKTRGQQVTLRCSSQSGHNTVSWYQQALGQGPQFIFQYYREEENGRGNFPPRFSGLQFPNYSSELNVNALELDDSALYLCASSLAGGRKEQYFGPGTRLTVT.

This clone has a handful of counts. The V call is TRBV7-9, the J call TRBJ2-7; possible D gene TRBD1, 5 bases. The germline V and J ends were trimmed by 4 bases and 4 bases, with 5 bases remaining between them. Germline lookup yields CDR1 SEHNR and CDR2 FQNEAQ (reference sequence). The CDR3 sequence is 11 residues long. CDR3 in DNA: TGTGCCAGCAGCTGGACATACGAGCAGTACTTC. Translation gives CASSWTYEQYF.

The genes are TRBV30 and TRBJ2-1; TRBD2 is a possible D gene (7 bases). The CDR3 sequence is 12 residues long. Trimming removed 1 base from V and 15 bases from J, with 16 bases in between. Looked up from germline, CDR1 is GTSNPN and CDR2 is SVGIG (reference sequence). This CDR3 is CAWSEVGGAAFF. The CDR3 region has the DNA TGTGCCTGGAGTGAGGTTGGGGGGGCCGCGTTCTTC.

CDR3 sequence reads: CASSDPGLTEAFF. Written as DNA, the CDR3 is TGTGCCAGCAGCGACCCAGGGTTGACTGAAGCTTTCTTT. The rearrangement joins TRBV9 to TRBJ1-1; D is perhaps TRBD1 (5 bases). CDR3 length: 13 residues. Between the trimmed V and J ends, which lost 3 bases and 5 bases, there was a span of 11 bases. Germline CDR1 is SGDLS and CDR2 is YYNGEE.

V gene TRBV5-1 combines with J gene TRBJ2-7; TRBD2 matches at 10 bases. V lost 4 bases and J lost 2; bases outside the gene matches: 9. The CDR3 has 16 residues. In germline, CDR1 is SGHRS, CDR2 YFSETQ. The CDR3 bases are TGCGCCAGCAGCATCGCCAGGACTAGCGGAACCTACGAGCAGTACTTC. Amino acid sequence: CASSIARTSGTYEQYF.

The genes are TRBV5-5 and TRBJ1-2; D is possibly TRBD1 (5 bases). The CDR3 is 15 amino acids. The ends were cut back, 0 bases at V and 8 bases at J, with 17 bases in the middle. CDR1 is SGHKS, CDR2 YYEKEE, per germline (reference sequence). CDR3 sequence reads: CASSLGNWGGSGYTF. The CDR3 DNA sequence: TGTGCCAGCAGCTTGGGTAACTGGGGCGGGAGCGGCTACACCTTC.

The chain recombines TRBV28 with TRBJ2-7, with D maybe TRBD2 (6 bases). The CDR3 has 13 amino acids. V dropped 5 bases and J dropped 4 bases, with 12 bases sitting between them. The V gene's germline CDR1 is MDHEN and CDR2 SYDVKM. The CDR3 spells CASSPRLVYEQYF. DNA for the CDR3: TGTGCCAGCAGTCCGCGACTAGTGTACGAGCAGTACTTC.

The chain is built from TRBV28 and TRBJ2-1, with 7 positions matching TRBD2. Germline V CDR1 and CDR2: MDHEN, SYDVKM. The V gene end was trimmed by 11 bases and the J gene end by 5 bases; junction bases not matched to a gene: 12. The CDR3 consists of 14 residues. CDR3 loop: CAWGRAMGDNEQFF. The CDR3 bases are TGTGCCTGGGGGAGGGCCATGGGGGACAATGAGCAGTTCTTC.

Only a few counts were recorded for this clone. The CDR3 sequence is CASNSDRARGAFF. The CDR3 nucleotides are TGTGCCAGCAATTCCGACAGGGCGCGGGGAGCTTTCTTT. The rearrangement links TRBV6-1 to TRBJ1-1; 7 bases are a match to TRBD1. With V trimmed by 7 bases and J by 10 bases, 12 bases remained unmatched. The CDR3 has 13 amino acids. Germline CDR1 MNHNS, CDR2 SASEGT.

This clone turned up a few times. The rearrangement joins TRBV9 to TRBJ1-2; a possible D gene is TRBD1 (6 bases). Trimming stripped 5 bases from V and 3 bases from J, with 17 bases between. This CDR3 comprises 15 residues. Germline V CDR1 and CDR2: SGDLS, YYNGEE. The CDR3 here is CASRGVGRGYYGYTF. The CDR3 DNA reads TGTGCCAGCAGGGGGGTGGGAAGGGGGTACTATGGCTACACCTTC. Supplemented by reference TRBV9 and TRBJ1-2, the full variable domain reads DSGVTQTPKHLITATGQRVTLRCSPRSGDLSVYWYQQSLDQGLQFLIQYYNGEERAKGNILERFSAQQFPDLHSELNLSSLELGDSALYFCASRGVGRGYYGYTFGSGTRLTVV.

The genes are TRBV6-5 and TRBJ2-1; 13 bases fit TRBD2. The CDR3 totals 14 residues. V lost 6 bases and J lost 10; bases outside the gene matches: 6. From germline, CDR1 is MNHEY and CDR2 SVGAGI. The CDR3 here is CASRVPGLAGEQFF. The CDR3 DNA follows: TGTGCCAGCAGAGTACCGGGACTAGCGGGGGAGCAGTTCTTC.

The V gene is TRBV5-1, the J gene TRBJ2-5; no reliable D call. This CDR3 contains 14 residues. Per the germline V gene, CDR1 is SGHRS and CDR2 is YFSETQ. Trimming removed 2 bases at V and 2 bases at J, with 10 bases between. CDR3: CASSFAVGQETQYF. The CDR3 nucleotides read TGCGCCAGCAGCTTTGCGGTAGGACAAGAGACCCAGTACTTC.

As DNA, the CDR3 is TGTGCCAGCAGCCAAGACGCAGGGGGCGAAGGCTACACCTTC. Its protein is CASSQDAGGEGYTF. The chain carries TRBV14 and TRBJ1-2, with 8 bases fitting TRBD1. The CDR3 runs 14 residues. Per germline, CDR1 SGHDN and CDR2 FVKESK. The junction had 5 bases not matched to a gene; V was cut back by 0 bases and J by 8 bases.

The chain is built from TRBV28 and TRBJ2-5, with TRBD2 matching over 10 bases. The J call is in doubt because the DNA end fits TRBJ2-7 better. The CDR3 runs 14 residues. The germline CDR1 and CDR2 sequences are MDHEN and SYDVKM. This chain's CDR3 is CASNQLAGTYEQYF. The CDR3 region has the DNA TGTGCCAGCAATCAACTAGCGGGGACCTACGAGCAGTACTTC.

This clone was recorded once. V gene TRBV6-6 combines with J gene TRBJ2-7; perhaps TRBD2 as D (7 bases). This CDR3 is 15 amino acids long. Trimming took off 8 bases at V and 3 bases at J, with 20 bases between the two ends. Germline CDR1 MNHNY, CDR2 SVGAGI (reference sequence). This CDR3 reads CASGPQGGGGYEQYF. The CDR3 DNA sequence: TGTGCCAGCGGCCCCCAGGGAGGGGGGGGCTACGAGCAGTACTTC.

The chain couples TRBV30 to TRBJ2-7, with 8 bases matching TRBD2. Losses at the gene ends were 1 base for V and 4 bases for J; bases not matched to a gene: 3. This CDR3 is built from 13 residues. Germline assignment: CDR1 GTSNPN and CDR2 SVGIG (reference sequence). DNA for the CDR3: TGTGCCTGGAGTGCGGGACTAGGTTACGAGCAGTACTTC. Its protein is CAWSAGLGYEQYF.

The chain recombines TRBV5-1 with TRBJ2-7; TRBD2 agrees at 15 bases. Germline CDR1 SGHRS, CDR2 YFSETQ. The ends lost 4 bases at V and 4 bases at J; junction bases unmatched: 12. CDR3 length equals 18 residues. The CDR3 loop is CASSAPGLAGGPGYEQYF. The CDR3 DNA follows: TGCGCCAGCAGCGCCCCCGGACTAGCGGGAGGGCCTGGGTACGAGCAGTACTTC. Full variable domain (missing parts from reference TRBV5-1 and TRBJ2-7): KAGVTQTPRYLIKTRGQQVTLSCSPISGHRSVSWYQQTPGQGLQFLFEYFSETQRNKGNFPGRFSGRQFSNSRSEMNVSTLELGDSALYLCASSAPGLAGGPGYEQYFGPGTRLTVT.